There are many counts of the clone carrying this TCR beta chain. No antigen is known for it. With V trimmed by 3 bases and J by 6 bases, 4 bases remained unmatched. Germline assignment: CDR1 SGHAT and CDR2 FQNNGV. The CDR3 consists of 14 residues. The sample belongs to a study of T cells in Graves' hyperthyroidism and ophthalmopathy. For the study at large: Peripheral blood samples were taken at initial diagnosis, prior to any treatment.

The study's findings and limits: The model's output predicted ophthalmopathy at a median of 6.5 months prior to onset.

Using RNA transcripts as the source, TCR beta CDR3 regions were amplified. During a first-round RT-PCR of the TCR CDR3, the HTBI primer set was used. TCRdb re-called the multiplex PCR reads with MiXCR, one entry per CDR3 protein. The sample records roughly 400,000 distinct CDR3 sequences, about 14% being singletons. Sequencing was carried out using blood. This chain links TRBV11-2 with TRBJ2-1, with TRBD2 matching 8 bases. This TCR was recovered from a man in his fifties or sixties with Graves' ophthalmopathy. CDR3 nucleotides: TGTGCCAGCAGCTTGGGCGGGAGGTCCAATGAGCAGTTCTTC. As protein: CASSLGGRSNEQFF.